This TCR beta chain was captured in a study of cytomegalovirus exposure and HLA in healthy donors. Study-level findings and limits: According to a later analysis, donors in an Asian-associated ancestry cluster reportedly had fewer N-insertions than the roughly 670-donor mean. Accurate predictions that matched the HLA-A and HLA-B alleles of most subjects were reportedly made from TCR beta sequences. A prior analysis recorded that most TCR beta V segments were productive about 87% or about 30% of the time.

V lost 5 bases, J lost 5 bases, and 10 bases stayed unmatched. The CDR3 is 16 amino acids. Looked up from germline, CDR1 is SGHAT and CDR2 is FQNNGV. The PCR was carried out with 60 Vbeta primers and 13 Jbeta primers. Using immunoSEQ multiplex PCR, the repertoire was profiled, and TCRdb retains in-frame clones only, with some absent. This sample contains over 100,000 clones. In the case of this clone: Its specificity is unknown.

The receptor's source is a woman between 40 and 55 years old in good health and CMV-seropositive. Sequencing was performed on PBMCs. The J gene is TRBJ1-4, the V gene TRBV11-2, with 8 bases identical to TRBD1. The CDR3 loop reads CASSTRTGNPNEKLFF. The CDR3 DNA reads as TGTGCCAGCAGCACCCGGACAGGGAATCCCAATGAAAAACTGTTTTTT.